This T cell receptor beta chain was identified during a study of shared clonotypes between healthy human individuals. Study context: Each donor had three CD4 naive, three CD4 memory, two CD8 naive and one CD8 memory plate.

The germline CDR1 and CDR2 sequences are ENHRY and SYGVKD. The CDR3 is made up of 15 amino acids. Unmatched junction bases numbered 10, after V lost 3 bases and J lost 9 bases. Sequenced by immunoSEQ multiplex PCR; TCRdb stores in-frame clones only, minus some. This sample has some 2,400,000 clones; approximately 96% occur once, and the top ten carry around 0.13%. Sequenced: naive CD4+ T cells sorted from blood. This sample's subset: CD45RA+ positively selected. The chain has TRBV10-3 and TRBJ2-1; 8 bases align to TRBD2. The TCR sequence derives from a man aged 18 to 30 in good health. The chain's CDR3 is CAISEREREFIEQFF. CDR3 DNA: TGTGCCATCAGTGAAAGGGAGCGGGAGTTTATTGAGCAGTTCTTC.